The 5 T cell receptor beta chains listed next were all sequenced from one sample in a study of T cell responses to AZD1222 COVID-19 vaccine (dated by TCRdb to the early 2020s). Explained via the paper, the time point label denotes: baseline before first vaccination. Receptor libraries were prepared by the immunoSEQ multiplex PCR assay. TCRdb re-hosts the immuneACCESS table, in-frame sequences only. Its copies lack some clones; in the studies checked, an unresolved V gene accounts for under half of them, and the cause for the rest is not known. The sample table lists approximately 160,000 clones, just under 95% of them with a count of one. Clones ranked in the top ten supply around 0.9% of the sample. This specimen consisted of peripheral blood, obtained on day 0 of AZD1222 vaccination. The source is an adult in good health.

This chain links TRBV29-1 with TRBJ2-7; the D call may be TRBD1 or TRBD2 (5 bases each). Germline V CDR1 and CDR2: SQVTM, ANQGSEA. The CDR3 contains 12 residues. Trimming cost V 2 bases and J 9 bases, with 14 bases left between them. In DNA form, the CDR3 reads TGCAGCGTTGAACCTTGGGATGGGGGGCAGTACTTC. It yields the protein CSVEPWDGGQYF.

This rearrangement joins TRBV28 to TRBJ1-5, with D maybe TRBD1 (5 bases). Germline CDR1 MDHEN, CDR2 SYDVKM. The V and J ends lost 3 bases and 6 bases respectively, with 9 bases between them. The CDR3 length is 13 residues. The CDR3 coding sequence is TGTGCCAGCAGTTTGGGGACCGGTCAGCCCCAGCATTTT. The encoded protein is CASSLGTGQPQHF.

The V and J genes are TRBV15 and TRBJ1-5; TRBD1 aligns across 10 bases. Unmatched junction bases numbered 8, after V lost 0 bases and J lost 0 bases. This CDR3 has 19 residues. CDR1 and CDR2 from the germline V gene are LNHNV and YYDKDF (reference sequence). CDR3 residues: CATSRDGQGGSYSNQPQHF. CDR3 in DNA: TGTGCCACCAGCAGAGATGGACAGGGGGGATCTTATAGCAATCAGCCCCAGCATTTT. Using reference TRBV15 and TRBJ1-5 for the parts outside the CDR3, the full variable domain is DAMVIQNPRYQVTQFGKPVTLSCSQTLNHNVMYWYQQKSSQAPKLLFHYYDKDFNNEADTPDNFQSRRPNTSFCFLDIRSPGLGDTAMYLCATSRDGQGGSYSNQPQHFGDGTRLSIL.

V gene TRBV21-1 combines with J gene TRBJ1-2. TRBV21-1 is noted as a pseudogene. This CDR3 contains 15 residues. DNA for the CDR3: TGTGCCAGCAGCAAAGGGTTCCTTTCTTATGGTGGCTACACCTTC. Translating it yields CASSKGFLSYGGYTF.

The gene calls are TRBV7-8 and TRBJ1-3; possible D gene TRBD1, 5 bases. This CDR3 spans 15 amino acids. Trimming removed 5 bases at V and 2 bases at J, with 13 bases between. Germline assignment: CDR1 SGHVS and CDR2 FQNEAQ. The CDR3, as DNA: TGTGCCAGCAGCGGTCAGGGTTTGCCTGGAAACACCATATATTTT. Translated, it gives CASSGQGLPGNTIYF.